This T cell receptor beta chain derives from a study of shared clonotypes between healthy human individuals. Study observations and caveats: Roughly 5% was the fraction of naive CD4 clonotypes found shared across a few donors.

The data were produced by immunoSEQ multiplex PCR, yet TCRdb's version contains in-frame clones alone and is incomplete. The sample records about 2.1 million clones, about 92% being singletons. About this clone itself: Its target is unknown.

Trimming removed 4 bases from V and 9 bases from J, with 19 bases in between. CDR3 length equals 15 residues. Germline CDR1 and CDR2: SGHVS and FQNEAQ. Naive CD8 isolation took CD45RO-negative cells positively selected for CCR7 and excluded terminally differentiated effector memory CD45RA+ cells. The receptor was derived from a man aged 18 to 30 in good health. Some clones in this sample may be carry-over from other donors' samples. The chain carries TRBV7-8 and TRBJ2-1; possibly TRBD1 or TRBD2 for D (8 bases each). The source material was naive CD8+ T cells from PBMCs. In DNA, the CDR3 is TGTGCCAGCAGCTCTACAGGGGGGACTAGATTTGAGCAGTTCTTC. Translated, it gives CASSSTGGTRFEQFF.